Presented here are 2 T cell receptor beta chains from one specimen sequenced in a study of beta chain features in type 1 diabetes (dated 2018 in TCRdb). The library was produced with the immunoSEQ multiplex PCR assay. All of the isolated RNA was reverse transcribed with the High Capacity cDNA Reverse Transcription Kit, so expressed TCRB transcripts were sequenced. TCRdb took over this immuneACCESS table, retaining in-frame rearrangements with V and J assigned. Such tables are incomplete; in checked studies, under half of the missing clones stem from an unresolved V gene, and the remainder is unexplained. The table for this sample lists about 260,000 clones; 68% of them were counted only once. About 0.05% of the sample goes to the ten largest clones. The sample consisted of naive CD4+ T cells from blood. The cell subset or site label, read with the paper, signifies: true naive CD4+ T cells. Source of these receptors: a young man in good health.

V is TRBV29-1 and J is TRBJ2-7, with 8 bases lining up with TRBD1. Trimming removed 6 bases from V and 7 bases from J; junction bases left unmatched: 11. In germline, CDR1 is SQVTM, CDR2 ANQGSEA. The CDR3 is 13 residues long. The CDR3 sequence is CSVITGGRREQYF. CDR3 bases: TGCAGCGTCATTACAGGGGGGCGGCGTGAGCAGTACTTC.

This clone was counted only a few times. The rearrangement uses TRBV29-1 and TRBJ1-1; D is uncertain. V lost 5 bases to trimming and J lost 0 bases, with 13 bases between them. Germline V gene sequence: CDR1 SQVTM, CDR2 ANQGSEA. The CDR3 is 14 amino acids. The CDR3 nucleotides are TGCAGCGTTAGACCATTATTGATGAACACTGAAGCTTTCTTT. Translation gives CSVRPLLMNTEAFF.